Sequencing of this T cell receptor (beta chain) was carried out in a study of cytomegalovirus exposure and HLA in healthy donors (dated 2017 in TCRdb). The study in broad terms: An earlier analysis of some 600 of the donors reported 276 Gb of sequence data and around 100 million unique TCR beta sequences obtained from about 179 million T cells. An early release that covered about 600 HLA-typed donors contained about 300 gigabases of sequencing data and 70 million to 100 million unique TCR sequences. Of the 398 genotyped donors, more than 75% were placed in the genetic ancestry cluster associated with self-reported Caucasian donors. The aim of the study was to test whether cataloging public T cell receptors could identify signatures of past pathogen exposure. The study used immunosequencing to profile the T cell repertoires of hundreds of subjects and linked those repertoires to cytomegalovirus serostatus. In addition to the first cohort of 666 subjects, a separate validation cohort of approximately 130 different subjects was used. High-throughput TCR immunosequencing, statistical association of individual TCRs with disease status, and machine learning were combined to predict cytomegalovirus infection status. A later analysis re-analyzed previously published TCR beta repertoires from roughly 600 donors and added high-resolution HLA genotyping to study TCR occurrence patterns. The later analysis used no new phenotypic data to find candidate immune exposures, relying instead on TCR beta sequences and their occurrence across donors. To decide whether each TCR beta V gene segment behaved as functional or pseudogenic, an earlier analysis of some 570 of the donors relied on high-throughput TCR beta sequencing. Donor age, sex, ethnicity and CMV serostatus were collected together with the repertoire data. A later genetic analysis took genome-wide SNP genotypes for about 55% of the roughly 700 donors and used that subset as a discovery cohort. All discovery cohort repertoires had been generated using a single sequencing platform. HLA typing included class I and class II loci at four-digit resolution. The number of donors typed differed by locus, with 629-630 for A, B, C, DRB1 and DQB1, around 500 for DQA1, 600 to 610 for DPA1, and about 450 for DPB1. Four to six DR-DQ haplotypes were handled as single units for association and clustering because linkage in the cohort was strong. Across around 400 genotyped donors of the cohort, an average of roughly 250,000 unique TCR beta nucleotide sequences per donor were sequenced, and roughly a sixth of those sequences were non-productive.

Here is what the overall study found, with its caveats: Most CMV-associated TCR beta chains appeared to be HLA-restricted in a later analysis, and the HLA associations seemed to be driven largely by CMV exposure. According to a later genetic analysis, donors in an Asian-associated ancestry cluster had fewer N-insertions in productive TCRs than the approximately 710-donor mean. A further reported finding was that TCR beta sequences accurately predicted the HLA-A and HLA-B alleles for most subjects in the first cohort. Most TCR sequences were observed very rarely across donors, whereas some public TCRs were present in many individuals. A total of 150 or so TCR beta chains were listed by the study as associated with cytomegalovirus. A cluster of highly shared sequence variants was judged likely to be a technical artifact of the sequencing pipeline. A later analysis found that TCR association rates varied across HLA loci, with DRB1 alleles showing the most associated TCRs and HLA-C alleles the fewest. The authors suggested that the approach could potentially be generalized to other disease states and immunological phenotypes. The classifier was reported to diagnose cytomegalovirus status with high specificity and sensitivity in both the original and validation cohorts. Immune exposure information for the cohort was limited to CMV serostatus. The cohort was sequenced for TCR beta chains only, and without alpha or paired-chain data the features that could be detected were limited. The presence/absence analyses assumed that sequencing depth was roughly uniform across donors, and that assumption may not be true. The earlier analysis of 587 of the donors excluded some 16 rarely observed V segments, including chromosome 9 orphons, because counts were too low. In vitro tests confirmed that a few of the cytomegalovirus-associated TCR beta chains recognize cytomegalovirus antigens. Assigning TCR associations to individual alleles was difficult when HLA alleles, especially DR and DQ, strongly co-occurred. Specific HLA alleles were associated with 15,000 to 20,000 TCR beta sequences at a false discovery rate of 0.05 in a later analysis. Compared with equally common non-associated chains, HLA-associated TCR beta chains in a later analysis were more clonally expanded and had lower generation probabilities. An association between a missense DCLRE1C variant and V-gene and J-gene trimming of TCR beta chains was found in a later genetic analysis and replicated in an independent cohort. Linkage disequilibrium might explain the correlated functional status among segregating V segments, but an unknown experimental factor could not be ruled out. In an earlier analysis of under 600 of the donors, most TCR beta V segments were observed in productive rearrangements about 87% or about 30% of the time, broadly matching IMGT annotations. Because HLA typing was unavailable for some donors at each locus, only the typed subset was used in association tests. The 87-base-pair reads could not distinguish some IMGT-functional V segments, including TRBV6-2 and TRBV6-3, so those segments were excluded. A later analysis reported that several top co-occurrence clusters appeared linked to parvovirus B19, influenza, CMV and Epstein-Barr virus.

This clone has a single count. No cognate antigen has been identified for it. Base-call qualities are not available, and no considerably larger clone is one nucleotide away. The cohort consisted of 650 to 850 healthy bone marrow donors. Cohort members were all nominally healthy when sampled, although unrecorded immune exposures were likely present. The donor was CMV seropositive and was included in the group of some 290 seropositive cohort members. Each donor provided a peripheral blood sample, and peripheral blood mononuclear cells were used for TCR beta sequencing. Genomic DNA extraction from the blood cell samples was performed with the Qiagen DNeasy Blood Extraction Kit. V loses 2 bases, J loses 8 bases, and the germline ends lie 24 bases apart. The cysteine opens and the phenylalanine closes a CDR3 of 17 amino acids. This entry keeps only the CDR3 DNA: 51 bases, framed from base 1. The germline V gene yields KGHSH for CDR1 and LQKENI for CDR2.

The library came from the immunoSEQ multiplex PCR assay. For the multiplex PCR, a mixture combining 60 forward primers for TCR Vbeta segments and 13 reverse primers for TCR Jbeta segments was used. The CDR3 region of rearranged TCR beta genes was amplified from genomic DNA with a multiplex PCR assay. The amplified TCR beta libraries were sequenced on the Illumina HiSeq System as 87-base-pair reads. For the original study's pipeline: In a later analysis, some 80 million unique TCR beta chains were counted across the roughly 610 repertoires, and roughly 10 million of these chains were shared by at least two donors. A nearest-neighbor algorithm error-corrected the raw reads and collapsed the reads into unique sequences, merging closely related sequences to remove PCR and sequencing errors. To assign V, D and J gene segments, CDR3 sequences were aligned to IMGT reference sequences. For a sequence to be retained, a match of at least six nucleotides was required to both a V gene segment and a J gene segment. A rearrangement was called productive if the CDR3 had no stop codons and remained in frame with V and J, and every other rearrangement was called non-productive. CDR3 was defined by IMGT convention, running from the second conserved V-encoded cysteine to the conserved J-encoded phenylalanine. In an earlier analysis of around 570 of the donors, sequences lacking an unambiguous match to a single V gene segment were excluded. In an earlier analysis of several hundred of the donors, V segments were called functional above 56.7% productive rearrangements and were called segregating when the between-donor standard deviation exceeded 5%. A statistical classification framework was developed to diagnose cytomegalovirus status using the catalog of TCR beta chain sequences. In a later analysis, TCR nucleotide sequences were compared against IMGT/GENE-DB human TR gene sequences so that V and J genes could be assigned. In a later analysis, CDR3 sequences and most-parsimonious VDJ recombination scenarios were assigned using the TCRdist pipeline. In a later analysis, every TCR beta chain was defined by the combination of its CDR3 amino acid sequence and its V-gene family, and reads without a unique V-gene family were dropped. A later analysis removed 600 or so highly shared, low-generation-probability nucleotide sequences to deal with suspected cross-contamination and a sequencing artifact. In a later analysis, a clonal expansion index for each public chain was calculated from normalized within-repertoire ranks of inferred template counts. In a later analysis, generation probabilities were computed with a VDJ recombination model fitted to out-of-frame rearrangements, and the resulting probabilities were checked against IGoR. In a later analysis, TCR-TCR, TCR-HLA and TCR-CMV co-occurrence was scored with hypergeometric tests, and a repertoire-size bias correction was applied to TCR pairs. False discovery rates were estimated in a later analysis by permuting HLA or CMV assignments 20 times. In a later analysis, co-occurring TCRs were grouped using DBSCAN, with TCRdist sequence similarity added in when clustering inside HLA-allele-positive subsets. Co-occurrence clustering excluded repertoires with fewer than 30,000 or more than 120,000 public chains, plus five with anomalous nucleotide sharing. This is the immuneACCESS table as TCRdb keeps it, with only in-frame sequences that have V and J called. A part of the clones is gone; compared with another copy, unresolved V genes explain less than half, and the rest is unexplained. That table gives V, J and clone size, and the DNA gave D and trimming. The sample table shows about 110,000 clones, and around three quarters are seen once. The top ten clones comprise 2.6% of the sample.

The chain couples TRBV18 to TRBJ1-1; TRBD1 is possibly the D segment (6 matching bases). This clonotype was obtained from a man in his forties or fifties in good health and CMV-seropositive. Sequenced material: PBMCs. The CDR3 reads as follows: CASSPSSQGQGSFEAFF. The bases are TGTGCCAGCTCACCATCCTCCCAGGGGCAGGGGAGCTTCGAAGCTTTCTTT.